The 26 T cell receptor beta chains in this list originate from one sample, sequenced in a study of technical replicates of blood from a few donors. TCRdb keeps only in-frame clones here, not all; method: immunoSEQ multiplex PCR. The sample carries about 100,000 clones, 95% recorded once. Specimen: T cells isolated from PBMCs. Receptors originate from a human donor in good health.

The rearrangement links TRBV6-5 to TRBJ2-7, with 8 bases lining up with TRBD1. V shed 4 bases, J shed 2 bases, and the junction held 4 bases outside the gene matches. Germline loops: CDR1 MNHEY, CDR2 SVGAGI. The CDR3 loop spans 14 amino acids. DNA for the CDR3: TGTGCCAGCAGTTCTGGACAGGGTCCCTACGAGCAGTACTTC. Translating gives CASSSGQGPYEQYF.

In its sample, this clone was seen once. This rearrangement joins TRBV19 to TRBJ1-1; the match to TRBD1 covers 12 bases. Trimming at V came to 7 bases and at J to 6 bases, leaving 9 bases not matched to a gene. From germline, CDR1 is LNHDA and CDR2 SQIVND (reference sequence). The CDR3 runs 15 residues. CDR3 sequence reads: CASTLRDRGHAEAFF. The CDR3 DNA reads TGTGCCAGTACCCTGAGGGACAGGGGGCATGCTGAAGCTTTCTTT.

The sample holds one count of this clone. V gene TRBV7-2 combines with J gene TRBJ1-2; TRBD1 aligns across 9 bases. The CDR3 contains 13 residues. Germline loops: CDR1 SGHTA, CDR2 FQGNSA. The V and J ends lost 6 bases and 6 bases, in that order; junction bases with no gene match: 5. In nucleotides, the CDR3 is TGTGCCAGCAGAGCCTGGACAGGGGATGGCTACACCTTC. As protein: CASRAWTGDGYTF.

The chain has TRBV2 and TRBJ1-2, with TRBD1 matching over 9 bases. This CDR3 has 15 amino acids. Germline V CDR1 and CDR2: SNHLY, FYNNEI. Trimming removed 3 bases from V and 6 bases from J; junction bases left unmatched: 8. In nucleotides, the CDR3 is TGTGCCAGCAGTGACCCAGAACAGGGGGCGCATGGCTACACCTTC. Translation gives CASSDPEQGAHGYTF.

The rearrangement uses TRBV7-3 and TRBJ1-1; D is unclear. Germline V gene lookup returns CDR1 SGHTA and CDR2 FQGTGA. V lost 5 bases to trimming and J lost 3 bases, with 10 bases between them. The CDR3 consists of 13 residues. DNA for the CDR3: TGTGCCAGCAGCCCGGCGGGCGACACTGAAGCTTTCTTT. This codes for CASSPAGDTEAFF.

The rearrangement links TRBV5-4 to TRBJ2-3; 11 bases fit TRBD2. With V trimmed by 4 bases and J by 2 bases, 6 bases remained unmatched. This CDR3 is 16 amino acids long. Germline-derived CDR1 and CDR2 are SGHNT and YYREEE (reference sequence). CDR3 sequence reads: CASSQTGLAVTDTQYF. CDR3 bases: TGTGCCAGCAGCCAAACGGGACTAGCGGTCACAGATACGCAGTATTTT.

The rearrangement joins TRBV5-4 to TRBJ1-1; D may be TRBD1 (6 bases). V shed 5 bases and J shed 7 bases, with 18 bases lying between them. The V gene's germline CDR1 is SGHNT and CDR2 YYREEE (reference sequence). The CDR3 covers 14 residues. The CDR3 region is CASRIPGHSDEAFF. CDR3 coding DNA: TGTGCCAGCAGGATACCGGGACATTCCGATGAAGCTTTCTTT.

The J gene is TRBJ2-1, the V gene TRBV5-1; 8 bases match TRBD1. Germline CDR1 is SGHRS and CDR2 is YFSETQ. J lost 4 bases, V lost 5 bases, and 2 bases had no gene match. The CDR3 runs 13 residues. This chain's CDR3 is CASRDREYNEQFF. CDR3 DNA: TGCGCCAGCAGGGACAGGGAATACAATGAGCAGTTCTTC. The full variable domain, with the rest looked up from reference TRBV5-1 and TRBJ2-1, is KAGVTQTPRYLIKTRGQQVTLSCSPISGHRSVSWYQQTPGQGLQFLFEYFSETQRNKGNFPGRFSGRQFSNSRSEMNVSTLELGDSALYLCASRDREYNEQFFGPGTRLTVL.

The chain uses TRBV5-1 and TRBJ2-7; 11 bases are shared with TRBD1. Germline V gene sequence: CDR1 SGHRS, CDR2 YFSETQ. The CDR3 consists of 15 residues. J lost 3 bases, V lost 4 bases, and 6 bases had no gene match. CDR3 coding DNA: TGCGCCAGCAGCGATACCGGGACAGGGGGCTACGAGCAGTACTTC. This encodes CASSDTGTGGYEQYF.

The chain couples TRBV5-1 to TRBJ1-1; D is perhaps TRBD1 (6 bases). This CDR3 region has 13 residues. With 6 bases removed from V and 2 bases from J, the gap between germline ends came to 11 bases. CDR1 and CDR2 (germline): SGHRS, YFSETQ. Here the CDR3 DNA reads TGCGCCAGCACCTTAGGGGGAAACACTGAAGCTTTCTTT. The encoded protein is CASTLGGNTEAFF.

The chain carries TRBV6-5 and TRBJ2-7; possible D gene TRBD1, 6 bases. CDR1 is MNHEY, CDR2 SVGAGI, per germline. CDR3 size: 11 residues. V was clipped by 6 bases and J by 4 bases, with 7 bases between them. This CDR3 is CASRTGYEQYF. DNA of the CDR3: TGTGCCAGCAGGACAGGTTACGAGCAGTACTTC.

The chain is built from TRBV6-1 and TRBJ1-2, with 7 bases fitting TRBD1. The CDR3 runs 13 residues. V lost 2 bases and J lost 12; bases outside the gene matches: 9. In germline, CDR1 is MNHNS, CDR2 SASEGT. In DNA, the CDR3 is TGTGCCAGCAGTGAACCAGGGGGAGCCCTTAACACCTTC. Translation: CASSEPGGALNTF.

The V call is TRBV5-4, the J call TRBJ2-1; TRBD2 matches at 8 bases. This CDR3 is 13 amino acids long. Germline assignment: CDR1 SGHNT and CDR2 YYREEE (reference sequence). Unmatched junction bases numbered 5, after V lost 4 bases and J lost 8 bases. This CDR3 reads CASSTISGDEQFF. CDR3 bases: TGTGCCAGCAGCACTATTAGCGGGGATGAGCAGTTCTTC.

The chain is built from TRBV29-1 and TRBJ2-3; TRBD1 matches at 8 bases. The germline V gene has CDR1 SQVTM and CDR2 ANQGSEA. V lost 5 bases, J lost 1 base, and 2 bases stayed unmatched. The CDR3 extends over 13 amino acids. The CDR3 protein is CSVTGQGTDTQYF. Written as DNA, the CDR3 is TGCAGCGTTACGGGACAGGGCACAGATACGCAGTATTTT.

The chain joins TRBV5-4 to TRBJ1-2; D perhaps matches TRBD1 (6 bases). The CDR3 has 13 residues. CDR1 is SGHNT and CDR2 is YYREEE in the germline V gene (reference sequence). Trimming left V 2 bases short and J 4 bases short, with 9 bases between. CDR3 loop: CASSLQGTYGYTF. In DNA form, the CDR3 reads TGTGCCAGCAGCTTACAGGGAACCTATGGCTACACCTTC.

V and J are TRBV18 and TRBJ1-2; TRBD1 matches 8 bases. V lost 1 base and J lost 7; bases outside the gene matches: 5. From germline, CDR1 is KGHSH and CDR2 LQKENI. The CDR3 runs to 14 residues. The CDR3 bases are TGTGCCAGCTCACCACAAGACAGGGGTGGTGGCTACACCTTC. Its translation is CASSPQDRGGGYTF.

This clone occurred a few times. The J gene is TRBJ1-2, the V gene TRBV28; weak D call: TRBD1 (5 bases). The CDR3 totals 14 residues. Germline assignment: CDR1 MDHEN and CDR2 SYDVKM. V shed 6 bases and J shed 3 bases, with 14 bases lying between them. The DNA for the CDR3 is TGTGCCAGCAGGGAAGGGATAGGGGACTATGGCTACACCTTC. This encodes CASREGIGDYGYTF.

The gene calls are TRBV2 and TRBJ1-3; 7 nucleotides line up with TRBD1. CDR3 length: 17 residues. The junction had 13 bases not matched to a gene; V was cut back by 4 bases and J by 4 bases. CDR1 SNHLY and CDR2 FYNNEI come from the germline V gene. CDR3 loop: CASSVLGGGAIGNTIYF. The CDR3 DNA is TGTGCCAGCAGTGTACTAGGAGGGGGCGCGATCGGAAACACCATATATTTT.

V usage is TRBV2 and J usage is TRBJ2-1, with 13 bases fitting TRBD2. Germline V gene sequence: CDR1 SNHLY, CDR2 FYNNEI. The CDR3 runs 15 residues. J gave up 9 bases and V 5 bases, and 7 bases lay outside the gene matches. The CDR3 sequence: CASSYTSGRAFEQFF. The CDR3, as DNA: TGTGCCAGCAGTTATACTAGCGGGAGGGCCTTTGAGCAGTTCTTC.

The CDR3 coding sequence is TGTGCCAGCAGCACCCTGGACAGGGTGAATCAGCCCCAGCATTTT. It codes for CASSTLDRVNQPQHF. This chain connects TRBV7-2 to TRBJ1-5; TRBD1 matches 8 bases. Unmatched junction bases numbered 7, after V lost 5 bases and J lost 4 bases. Germline V gene lookup returns CDR1 SGHTA and CDR2 FQGNSA. The CDR3 runs to 15 residues.

J is TRBJ1-4 and V is TRBV18; D unclear. V lost 10 bases to trimming and J lost 5 bases, with 20 bases between them. Germline V gene data show CDR1 as KGHSH and CDR2 as LQKENI. The CDR3 sequence is 15 residues long. CDR3 loop: CANKRWAGPNEKLFF. CDR3 sequence (DNA): TGTGCCAACAAACGATGGGCAGGCCCGAATGAAAAACTGTTTTTT.

V is TRBV7-6 and J is TRBJ2-7; 11 nucleotides align to TRBD2. V lost 0 bases to trimming and J lost 4 bases; unmatched junction nucleotides: 8. Germline CDR1 reads SGHVS; CDR2 reads FNYEAQ. The CDR3 extends over 17 amino acids. The DNA of the CDR3 is TGTGCCAGCAGCTTAGCTGAATTGGGACTAGCGGCATACGAGCAGTACTTC. Its protein product is CASSLAELGLAAYEQYF.

V usage is TRBV7-9 and J usage is TRBJ2-1; 11 bases agree with TRBD2. Germline CDR1 SEHNR, CDR2 FQNEAQ (reference sequence). The length of the CDR3 is 14 residues. Trimming removed 8 bases from V and 4 bases from J; junction bases left unmatched: 4. In nucleotides, the CDR3 is TGTGCCAGCTGTAGCGGGGGGGATTACAATGAGCAGTTCTTC. Protein sequence: CASCSGGDYNEQFF.

In its sample, this clone was seen once. This chain uses TRBV12-5 with TRBJ2-5, with 7 bases identical to TRBD2. This CDR3 comprises 13 residues. Germline assignment: CDR1 LGHNT and CDR2 FRNRAP. Losses at the gene ends were 6 bases for V and 4 bases for J; bases not matched to a gene: 5. The CDR3 DNA reads TGTGCTAGTGGGGGGAGGGAAGGAGAGACCCAGTACTTC. Its translation is CASGGREGETQYF. Variable domain in full (rest from reference TRBV12-5 and TRBJ2-5): DARVTQTPRHKVTEMGQEVTMRCQPILGHNTVFWYRQTMMQGLELLAYFRNRAPLDDSGMPKDRFSAEMPDATLATLKIQPSEPRDSAVYFCASGGREGETQYFGPGTRLLVL.

This rearrangement joins TRBV5-6 to TRBJ2-6, with TRBD1 matching over 7 bases. V shed 7 bases, J shed 2 bases, and the junction held 0 bases outside the gene matches. Germline V CDR1 and CDR2: SGHDT, YYEEEE. The CDR3 runs 13 residues. CDR3 nucleotide sequence: TGTGCCAGCGGGACAGCTGGGGCCAACGTCCTGACTTTC. Translation: CASGTAGANVLTF.

CDR3 sequence: CASSSRRINRGQNTGELFF. CDR3 sequence (DNA): TGTGCCAGCAGCTCGAGACGGATTAACAGGGGTCAGAACACCGGGGAGCTGTTTTTT. The chain employs TRBV7-8 and TRBJ2-2; 7 nucleotides match TRBD1. In germline, CDR1 is SGHVS, CDR2 FQNEAQ. The CDR3 spans 19 residues. The ends lost 4 bases at V and 1 base at J; junction bases unmatched: 15.